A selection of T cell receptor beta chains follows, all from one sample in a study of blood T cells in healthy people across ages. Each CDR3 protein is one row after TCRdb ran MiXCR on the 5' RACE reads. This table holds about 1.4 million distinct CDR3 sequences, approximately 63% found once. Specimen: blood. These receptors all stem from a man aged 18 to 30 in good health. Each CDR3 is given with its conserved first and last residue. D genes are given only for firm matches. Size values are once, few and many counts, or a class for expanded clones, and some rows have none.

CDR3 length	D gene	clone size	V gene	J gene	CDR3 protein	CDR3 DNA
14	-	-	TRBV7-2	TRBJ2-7	CASSWNGASYEQYF	TGTGCCAGCAGCTGGAACGGGGCCTCCTACGAGCAGTACTTC
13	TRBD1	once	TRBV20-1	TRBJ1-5	CSVPGQGNQPQHF	TGCAGTGTTCCGGGACAGGGTAATCAGCCCCAGCATTTT
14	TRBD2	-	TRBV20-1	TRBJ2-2	CSALSGVNTGELFF	TGCAGTGCACTTAGCGGGGTGAACACCGGGGAGCTGTTTTTT
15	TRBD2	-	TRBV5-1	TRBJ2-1	CASSETSGRRNEQFF	TGCGCCAGCAGCGAAACTAGCGGGAGGAGGAATGAGCAGTTCTTC
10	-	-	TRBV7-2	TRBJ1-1	CASSNSEAFF	TGTGCCAGCAGCAACTCTGAAGCTTTCTTT
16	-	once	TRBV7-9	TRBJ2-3	CASSTTRSASTDTQYF	TGTGCCAGCAGCACGACTCGGAGTGCAAGCACAGATACGCAGTATTTT
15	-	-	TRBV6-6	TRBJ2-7	CASSPVATPAYEQYF	TGTGCCAGCAGTCCCGTAGCAACGCCCGCCTACGAGCAGTACTTC
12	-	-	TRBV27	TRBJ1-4	CASGLLGEKLFF	TGTGCCAGCGGGTTGCTAGGGGAAAAACTGTTTTTT
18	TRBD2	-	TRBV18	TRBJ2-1	CASSPGLAGVTGENEQFF	TGTGCCAGCTCACCGGGACTAGCGGGGGTTACAGGAGAGAATGAGCAGTTCTTC
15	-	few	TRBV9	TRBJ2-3	CASSVSPQGVDTQYF	TGTGCCAGCAGCGTAAGTCCACAGGGAGTAGATACGCAGTATTTT
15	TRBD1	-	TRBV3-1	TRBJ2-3	CASSPRDRGEDTQYF	TGTGCCAGCAGCCCCCGGGACAGGGGGGAAGATACGCAGTATTTT
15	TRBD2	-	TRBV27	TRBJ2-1	CASSSGGGDDNEQFF	TGTGCCAGCAGTTCCGGTGGGGGGGATGACAATGAGCAGTTCTTC
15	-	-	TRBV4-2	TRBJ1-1	CASSQASLENTEAFF	TGTGCCAGCAGCCAAGCTTCGCTGGAGAACACTGAAGCTTTCTTT
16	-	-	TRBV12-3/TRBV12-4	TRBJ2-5	CASSPQRGASKETQYF	TGTGCCAGCAGTCCTCAGCGTGGGGCTAGCAAAGAGACCCAGTACTTC
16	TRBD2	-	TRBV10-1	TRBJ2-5	CASSESSGGGQETQYF	TGCGCCAGCAGTGAGTCGTCTGGCGGGGGGCAAGAGACCCAGTACTTC
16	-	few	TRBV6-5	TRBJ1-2	CASSYSVPSPYYGYTF	TGTGCCAGCAGTTACTCGGTGCCTAGCCCCTACTATGGCTACACCTTC
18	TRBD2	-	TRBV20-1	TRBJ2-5	CSASKESLAGVAHNEQYF	TGCAGTGCTAGTAAGGAGAGTCTAGCGGGAGTGGCCCACAATGAGCAGTACTTC
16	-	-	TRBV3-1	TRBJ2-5	CASSQDPGQTKETQYF	TGTGCCAGCAGCCAAGACCCGGGACAAACCAAAGAGACCCAGTACTTC
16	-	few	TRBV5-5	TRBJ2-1	CASSSAGGRSYNEQFF	TGTGCCAGCAGCTCCGCAGGGGGGAGGTCCTACAATGAGCAGTTCTTC
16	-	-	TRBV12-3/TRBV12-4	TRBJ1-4	CASSPDNAGRSEKLFF	TGTGCCAGCAGTCCAGACAACGCAGGGAGGAGTGAAAAACTGTTTTTT
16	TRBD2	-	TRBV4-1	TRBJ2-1	CASSQPDSGYYNEQFF	TGCGCCAGCAGCCAACCCGATAGCGGGTACTACAATGAGCAGTTCTTC
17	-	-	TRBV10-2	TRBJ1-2	CASSPTPPSGGVVGYTF	TGCGCCAGCAGTCCAACTCCTCCTTCTGGAGGGGTAGTTGGCTACACCTTC
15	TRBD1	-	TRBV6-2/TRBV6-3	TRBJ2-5	CASSYERGRGETQYF	TGTGCCAGCAGTTACGAAAGGGGGCGCGGAGAGACCCAGTACTTC
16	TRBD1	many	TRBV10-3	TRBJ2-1	CAIARPARGQAYEQFF	TGTGCCATCGCCCGACCTGCACGGGGACAGGCGTATGAGCAGTTCTTC
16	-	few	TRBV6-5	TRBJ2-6	CASSYGQDSGANVLTF	TGTGCCAGCAGTTACGGCCAGGACTCTGGGGCCAACGTCCTGACTTTC